These T cell receptor beta chains were read from a single sample in a study of T cells in Graves' hyperthyroidism and ophthalmopathy. MiXCR, applied by TCRdb to the multiplex PCR reads, yields one record per CDR3 protein. Of about 360,000 distinct CDR3 sequences in the sample, 20% to 25% are singletons; the top ten hold more than 60%. The sequenced sample consisted of blood. Receptors were obtained from a man aged 50 to 59 with Graves' hyperthyroidism. Both conserved end residues are part of each CDR3. D genes are given only for firm matches. Where a row states a size, it is once, few, many or the class of an expanded clone; other rows omit it.

D | J | V | size | DNA | CDR3
TRBD2 | TRBJ2-7 | TRBV29-1 | - | TGCAGCGTTGAGGCATACAAGCGGACTAGCGAGGACCAGCCCGGGGGGTCCTACGAGCAGTACTTC | CSVEAYKRTSEDQPGGSYEQYF
TRBD2 | TRBJ2-7 | TRBV10-2 | - | TGCGCCAGCAGACCGACTAGCGAGGACTACGAGCAGTACTTC | CASRPTSEDYEQYF
- | TRBJ2-7 | TRBV20-1 | - | TGCAGTGCTAGAGATCCGTTCGCGACCTACGAGCAGTACTTC | CSARDPFATYEQYF
TRBD1 | TRBJ2-7 | TRBV6-5 | few | TGTGCCAGCAGTTACGCGGGACAGGGGGGTTACGAGCAGTACTTC | CASSYAGQGGYEQYF
TRBD1 | TRBJ2-7 | TRBV11-2 | many | TGTGCCAGCAGCTCTCTACCGGGACAGGGGAACTACGAGCAGTACTTC | CASSSLPGQGNYEQYF
- | TRBJ2-1 | TRBV19 | few | TGTGCCAGTAACTCGTGGACCCCTTTTGGCTTCAATGAGCAGTTCTTC | CASNSWTPFGFNEQFF
- | TRBJ2-5 | TRBV2 | many | TGTGCCAGCAGTGAAGACCGTTTCGGCGGGAAAGAGACCCAGTACTTC | CASSEDRFGGKETQYF
- | TRBJ1-4 | TRBV5-1 | few | TGCGCCAGCAGCAATAGGGGGACAATTAATGAAAAACTGTTTTTT | CASSNRGTINEKLFF
- | TRBJ2-2 | TRBV11-1 | once | TGTGCCAGCAGCTTACACACGAACACCGGGGAGCTGTTTTTT | CASSLHTNTGELFF
- | TRBJ1-2 | TRBV28 | many | TGTGCCAGCAGTCCGACCATGGTAGGAAATGGCTACACCTTC | CASSPTMVGNGYTF
- | TRBJ2-3 | TRBV6-1 | many | TGTGCCACCAAGGGCAGCACAGATACGCAGTATTTT | CATKGSTDTQYF
- | TRBJ2-1 | TRBV3-1 | many | TGTGCCAGCAGCCAAGTAGTGGCGCGGGCGAATGAGCAGTTCTTC | CASSQVVARANEQFF
- | TRBJ2-7 | TRBV11-2 | many | TGTGCCAGCAGCCGCCGGAGCTCTCAGGAGGGTTACGAGCAGTACTTC | CASSRRSSQEGYEQYF
- | TRBJ2-3 | TRBV12-3/TRBV12-4 | once | TGTGCCAGCAGTCAAAGGGAAGGTGGGGACACAGATACGCAGTATTTT | CASSQREGGDTDTQYF
- | TRBJ2-3 | TRBV9 | - | TGTGCCAGCAGCGTCAGCCTGGCAGATACGCAGTATTTT | CASSVSLADTQYF
- | TRBJ2-1 | TRBV27 | few | TGTGCCAGCAGTTTATCGATCGGCTCGTACAATGAGCAGTTCTTC | CASSLSIGSYNEQFF
- | TRBJ2-1 | TRBV9 | - | TGTGCCAGCAGCGTAGCTCCGGGTAGAAATGAGCAGTTCTTC | CASSVAPGRNEQFF
- | TRBJ2-7 | TRBV10-3 | - | TGTGCCATCAGTGAGCCCGAGTGGGGCGTGAACTCCTACGAGCAGTACTTC | CAISEPEWGVNSYEQYF
- | TRBJ1-6 | TRBV28 | - | TGTGCCAGCAGTGTTACAGGGAATTATAATTCACCCCTCCACTTT | CASSVTGNYNSPLHF
- | TRBJ2-7 | TRBV6-6 | many | TGTGCCAGCAGTTACGATCTCTACGAGCAGTACTTC | CASSYDLYEQYF
- | TRBJ2-5 | TRBV12-3/TRBV12-4 | - | TGTGCCAGCAGTTTTGGGGGTTCAGAGACCCAGTACTTC | CASSFGGSETQYF
TRBD1 | TRBJ1-2 | TRBV11-2 | - | TGTGCCAGCAGCTCCGCGACAGGGGGCTCTCACTATGGCTACACCTTC | CASSSATGGSHYGYTF
- | TRBJ2-4 | TRBV6-1 | many | TGTGCCAGCAGTGAAGACAGGACAGACCGGCGAGGGGGCAAAAACATTCAGTACTTC | CASSEDRTDRRGGKNIQYF
- | TRBJ1-2 | TRBV3-1 | many | TGTGCCAGCAGCCAAGATTACCATGGCTACACCTTC | CASSQDYHGYTF
- | TRBJ2-7 | TRBV29-1 | - | TGCAGCGCGCGACAGGTCCCGGGCTCCTACGAGCAGTACTTC | CSARQVPGSYEQYF
- | TRBJ2-2 | TRBV10-3 | few | TGTGCCGGGAGTGACAGTCAGAACACCGGGGAGCTGTTTTTT | CAGSDSQNTGELFF
- | TRBJ1-3 | TRBV27 | - | TGTGCCAGCAGTTTACCGTCGGGCACTAAACCTAATGGGGCTGGAAACACCATATATTTT | CASSLPSGTKPNGAGNTIYF
TRBD2 | TRBJ2-5 | TRBV2 | - | TGTGCCAGCAGTCCAGCGGGAGAGGCTCAAGAGACCCAGTACTTC | CASSPAGEAQETQYF
TRBD1 | TRBJ2-1 | TRBV10-3 | - | TGTGCCATCAGTGACGCTCGGACAGGGAGCGATGAGCAGTTCTTC | CAISDARTGSDEQFF
- | TRBJ1-1 | TRBV7-6 | - | TGTGCCAGCAGCTTATTCATATCCGGGGGGACCAACACTGAAGCTTTCTTT | CASSLFISGGTNTEAFF